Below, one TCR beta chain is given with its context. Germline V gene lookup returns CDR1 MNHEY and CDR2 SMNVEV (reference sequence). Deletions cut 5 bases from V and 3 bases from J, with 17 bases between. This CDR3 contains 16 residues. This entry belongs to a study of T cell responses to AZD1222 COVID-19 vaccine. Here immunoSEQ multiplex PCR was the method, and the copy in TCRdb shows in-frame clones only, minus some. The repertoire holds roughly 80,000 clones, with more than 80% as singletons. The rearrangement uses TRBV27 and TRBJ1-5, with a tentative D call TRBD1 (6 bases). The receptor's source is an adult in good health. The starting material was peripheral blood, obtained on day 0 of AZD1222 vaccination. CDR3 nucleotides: TGTGCCAGCAGTCGAGGGGGAACACCGACCAATCAGCCCCAGCATTTT. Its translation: CASSRGGTPTNQPQHF.